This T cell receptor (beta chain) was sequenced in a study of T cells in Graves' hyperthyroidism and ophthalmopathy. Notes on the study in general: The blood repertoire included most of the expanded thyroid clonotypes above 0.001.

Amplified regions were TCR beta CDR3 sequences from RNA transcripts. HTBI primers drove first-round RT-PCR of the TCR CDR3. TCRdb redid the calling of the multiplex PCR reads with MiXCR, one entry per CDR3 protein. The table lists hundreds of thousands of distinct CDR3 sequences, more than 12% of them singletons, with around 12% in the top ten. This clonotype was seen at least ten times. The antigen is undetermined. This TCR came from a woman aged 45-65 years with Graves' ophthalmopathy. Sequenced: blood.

CDR3 bases: TGTGCCAGCAGTTACTCGAGGGACACCGCCTACGAGCAGTACTTC. It codes for CASSYSRDTAYEQYF. This sequence joins TRBV6-2 or TRBV6-3 and TRBJ2-7, with a tentative D call TRBD1 (6 bases). This CDR3 spans 15 amino acids. Trimming cost V 0 bases and J 2 bases, with 11 bases left between them. The germline V gene encodes CDR1 MNHEY and CDR2 SVGEGT.